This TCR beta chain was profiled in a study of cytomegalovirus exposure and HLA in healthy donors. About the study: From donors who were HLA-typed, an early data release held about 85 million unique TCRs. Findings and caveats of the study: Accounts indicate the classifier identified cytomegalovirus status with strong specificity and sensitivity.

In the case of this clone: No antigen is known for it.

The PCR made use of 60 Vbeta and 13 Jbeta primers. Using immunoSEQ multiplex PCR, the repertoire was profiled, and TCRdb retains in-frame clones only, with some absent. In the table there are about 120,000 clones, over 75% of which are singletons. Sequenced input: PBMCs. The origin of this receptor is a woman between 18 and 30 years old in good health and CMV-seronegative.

The CDR3 DNA reads as TGTGCCAGCAGCTTGGGACAGGGGGAAACTGAAGCTTTCTTT. Amino acid sequence: CASSLGQGETEAFF. This rearrangement joins TRBV7-9 to TRBJ1-1; 11 bases are shared with TRBD1. Trimming at V came to 3 bases and at J to 5 bases, leaving 2 bases not matched to a gene. CDR1 is SEHNR, CDR2 FQNEAQ, per germline (reference sequence). CDR3 length: 14 amino acids. The full variable domain, rest sourced from reference TRBV7-9 and TRBJ1-1, is DTGVSQNPRHKITKRGQNVTFRCDPISEHNRLYWYRQTLGQGPEFLTYFQNEAQLEKSRLLSDRFSAERPKGSFSTLEIQRTEQGDSAMYLCASSLGQGETEAFFGQGTRLTVV.